This T cell receptor beta chain appears in the sequencing data of a study of technical replicates of blood from a few donors. The method was immunoSEQ multiplex PCR; TCRdb's version includes in-frame clones alone and lacks a portion of them. The profile covers under 100,000 clones, with 96% appearing a single time and about 0.33% taken by the ten largest. Trimming shortened V by 6 bases and J by 6 bases, and 12 bases separated the two germline ends. CDR3 length: 12 residues. Germline values: CDR1 MNHEY, CDR2 SVGAGI. This clonotype was sampled from a human donor in good health. The rearrangement links TRBV6-5 to TRBJ2-7; D may be TRBD2 (6 bases). Sequenced material: T cells isolated from PBMCs. CDR3 sequence: CASRRGSGEQYF. The CDR3 DNA reads TGTGCCAGCAGACGGGGGTCGGGCGAGCAGTACTTC.